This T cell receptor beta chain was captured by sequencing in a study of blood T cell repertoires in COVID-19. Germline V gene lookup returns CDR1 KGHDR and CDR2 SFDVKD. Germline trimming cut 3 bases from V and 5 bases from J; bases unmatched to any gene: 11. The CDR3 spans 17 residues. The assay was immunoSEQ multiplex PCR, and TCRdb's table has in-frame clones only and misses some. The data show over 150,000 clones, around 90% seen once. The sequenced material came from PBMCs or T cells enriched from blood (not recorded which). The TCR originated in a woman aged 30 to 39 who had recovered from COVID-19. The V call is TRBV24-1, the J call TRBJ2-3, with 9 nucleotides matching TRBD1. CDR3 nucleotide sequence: TGTGCCACCAGTGATCCCGGCCGGGACAGGGAAGAAGATACGCAGTATTTT. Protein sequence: CATSDPGRDREEDTQYF.